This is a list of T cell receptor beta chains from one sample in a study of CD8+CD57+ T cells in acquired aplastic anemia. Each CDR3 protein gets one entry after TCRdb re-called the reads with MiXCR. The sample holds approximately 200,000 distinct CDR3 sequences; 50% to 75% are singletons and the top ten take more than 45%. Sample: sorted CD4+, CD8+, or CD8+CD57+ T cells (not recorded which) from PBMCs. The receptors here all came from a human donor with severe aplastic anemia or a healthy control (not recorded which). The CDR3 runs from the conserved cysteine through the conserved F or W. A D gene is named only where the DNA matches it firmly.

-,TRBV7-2,CASSQDPRADYGYTF
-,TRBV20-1,CSARDQRLAGGLGISNGYTF
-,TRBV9,CASSVVGVMNTEAFF
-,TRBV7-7,CASSWGQTYEQYFGPGTIYF
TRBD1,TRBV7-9,CASSHGQVLGQPQHF
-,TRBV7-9,CASSLVSELEQYF
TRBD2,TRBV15,CATSREGSGSSYNEQFF
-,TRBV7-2,CASSVDRYEQYF
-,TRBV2,CASRKDISYEQYF
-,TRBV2,CASSEEGKLFF
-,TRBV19,CASSIILTDTQYF
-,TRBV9,CASSPDGVETQYF
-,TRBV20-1,CSAPTASSYNEQFF
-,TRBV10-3,CAISDGTGNTEAFF
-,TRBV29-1,CSVEMGPDEQFF
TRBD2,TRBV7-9,CASSLGSGGEETQYF
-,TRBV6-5,CASSGALSSYEQYF
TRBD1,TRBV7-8,CASSLAQGRNEKLFF
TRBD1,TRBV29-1,CSVRGTGLNTEAFF
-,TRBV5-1,CASRTEGGGYTF
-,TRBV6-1,CASDQADTQYF
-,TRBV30,CAYTLVTTSYGYTF
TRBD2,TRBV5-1,CASSQSGGEETQYF
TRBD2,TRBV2,CASTKRALGGANEQFF
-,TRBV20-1,CSAKNWGNEQFF
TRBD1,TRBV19,CASSIGTGKDEQYF
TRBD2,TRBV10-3,CAIRTSRGANTGELFF
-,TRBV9,CASSFTGTGTEAFF
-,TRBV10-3,CAISEGGATDTQYF
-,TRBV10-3,CAISVDRNYGYTF
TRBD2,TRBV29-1,CSVDAGVGYEQYF
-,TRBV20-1,CSARDSSDTEAFF
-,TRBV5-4,CASSPGWGAYEQYF
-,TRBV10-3,CAISDDSGPDFSGYGYTF
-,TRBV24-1,CATSDYQGRAFF
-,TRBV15,CATSIPDRYGYTF
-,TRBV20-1,CSAREPTPMTVGYGYTF
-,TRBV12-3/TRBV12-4,CASSARQDQETQYF
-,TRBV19,CASSTEGGVGYTF
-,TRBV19,CASSMIGQKSNYGYTF
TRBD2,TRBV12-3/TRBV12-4,CASGPSGAYTDTQYF
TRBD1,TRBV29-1,CSVDRTGMNTEAFF
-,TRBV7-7,CASSQSPRTGELFF
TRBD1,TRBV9,CASSPRGGQKYNEQFF
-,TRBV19,CASSILGGVDETQYF
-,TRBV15,CATSSLGARDTQYF